Below are 6 T cell receptor beta chains sequenced from a single sample in a study of T cells in tuberculosis. Sequenced by immunoSEQ multiplex PCR; TCRdb stores in-frame clones only, minus some. This sample has about 43,000 clones, with roughly 94% found just once. The sample was PBMCs. These receptors all stem from a donor aged 10-29 years with latent tuberculosis or without tuberculosis infection. Some clones in this sample may be carry-over from other donors' samples.

The rearrangement links TRBV5-1 to TRBJ1-2, with D hard to call. The CDR3 is made up of 13 amino acids. Per the germline V gene, CDR1 is SGHRS and CDR2 is YFSETQ. The V and J ends lost 5 bases and 0 bases respectively, with 8 bases between them. The CDR3 protein is CASRQSANYGYTF. The CDR3 bases are TGCGCCAGCAGACAGAGTGCTAACTATGGCTACACCTTC. The entire variable domain, with the rest obtained from reference TRBV5-1 and TRBJ1-2, is as follows: KAGVTQTPRYLIKTRGQQVTLSCSPISGHRSVSWYQQTPGQGLQFLFEYFSETQRNKGNFPGRFSGRQFSNSRSEMNVSTLELGDSALYLCASRQSANYGYTFGSGTRLTVV.

This sequence joins TRBV19 and TRBJ2-1; TRBD2 matches at 7 bases. Germline CDR1 reads LNHDA; CDR2 reads SQIVND (reference sequence). CDR3 length equals 17 residues. V shed 3 bases and J 0 bases; nucleotides not matched to a gene: 8. The CDR3, as DNA: TGTGCCAGTAGTATTCACCCAGCGGGGTTCTCCTACAATGAGCAGTTCTTC. Amino acid sequence: CASSIHPAGFSYNEQFF.

The chain recombines TRBV9 with TRBJ2-3, with TRBD2 matching over 8 bases. CDR1 is SGDLS, CDR2 YYNGEE, per germline. V trimming: 0 bases; J trimming: 3 bases; junction bases outside the gene matches: 6. The CDR3 runs 16 residues. This CDR3 reads CASSVARTSWTDTQYF. The DNA of the CDR3 is TGTGCCAGCAGCGTAGCTCGGACTAGCTGGACAGATACGCAGTATTTT.

This sequence joins TRBV19 and TRBJ2-7, with 12 bases aligning to TRBD2. Trimming at V came to 4 bases and at J to 3 bases, leaving 4 bases not matched to a gene. In germline, CDR1 is LNHDA, CDR2 SQIVND (reference sequence). The CDR3 sequence is 15 residues long. CDR3 region: CASSNLAGGVYEQYF. CDR3 DNA: TGTGCCAGTAGTAACCTAGCGGGGGGGGTCTACGAGCAGTACTTC.

Note on this clone: One end of the junction is discordant with germline, which a read error may explain. The rearrangement joins TRBV29-1 to TRBJ2-7, with 16 bases matching TRBD2. Germline CDR1 and CDR2: SQVTM and ANQGSEA. The CDR3 loop spans 15 amino acids. This chain's CDR3 is CSVEGTSGRVHEQYF. The CDR3 coding sequence is TGCAGCGTAGAAGGGACTAGCGGGAGGGTCCACGAGCAGTACTTC.

The chain has TRBV5-8 and TRBJ1-1; 7 nucleotides line up with TRBD1. Unmatched junction bases numbered 7, after V lost 4 bases and J lost 4 bases. Per germline, CDR1 SGHTS and CDR2 YDEGEE. CDR3 length: 14 amino acids. The CDR3 protein is CASSLDQGVTEAFF. CDR3 nucleotides: TGTGCCAGCAGCCTGGATCAGGGGGTCACTGAAGCTTTCTTT.